One and the same sample provided the 19 T cell receptor beta chains below, sequenced in a study of blood T cell repertoires in COVID-19. Some clones are missing from TCRdb's copy, which holds only in-frame ones; the method was immunoSEQ multiplex PCR. This sample carries some 700,000 clones, 90% of them seen once, and the ten largest clones take around 0.3%. The material sequenced was peripheral blood. The receptor set was obtained from a woman younger than 35 with acute or convalescent COVID-19.

This sequence joins TRBV7-7 and TRBJ2-1; 8 nucleotides agree with TRBD2. The germline CDR1 and CDR2 sequences are SSHAT and FNYEAQ (reference sequence). CDR3 length: 16 residues. Trimming removed 4 bases from V and 1 base from J; junction bases left unmatched: 6. CDR3 nucleotide sequence: TGTGCCAGCAGCTCGACGCGGGGGGCGTCCTACAATGAGCAGTTCTTC. It yields the protein CASSSTRGASYNEQFF.

This chain connects TRBV9 to TRBJ1-3; D is uncertain. The V end lost 4 bases, the J end lost 0 bases, and 11 bases lay between the germline ends. CDR3 length: 15 residues. The germline V gene has CDR1 SGDLS and CDR2 YYNGEE. The CDR3 sequence is CASSTSSSSGNTIYF. The CDR3 DNA is TGTGCCAGCAGCACCTCATCGAGCTCTGGAAACACCATATATTTT.

The chain is built from TRBV4-1 and TRBJ2-7; D remains ambiguous. This CDR3 contains 18 residues. Germline-derived CDR1 and CDR2 are MGHRA and YSYEKL. Trimming took 0 bases from V and 7 from J, leaving 25 bases between them. The CDR3 nucleotides read TGCGCCAGCAGCCAAGAAGTAGGAGCCGGTGCTTGGTTGCATGAGCAGTACTTC. Its translation is CASSQEVGAGAWLHEQYF.

The rearrangement joins TRBV7-9 to TRBJ1-2; 7 bases are a match to TRBD1. Germline lookup yields CDR1 SEHNR and CDR2 FQNEAQ (reference sequence). The CDR3 loop spans 14 amino acids. Trimming cost V 5 bases and J 4 bases; bases outside gene matches: 7. CDR3: CASSPTDRAYGYTF. CDR3 DNA: TGTGCCAGCAGCCCTACCGACAGGGCCTATGGCTACACCTTC. The variable domain in full, with the rest retrieved from reference TRBV7-9 and TRBJ1-2, is DTGVSQNPRHKITKRGQNVTFRCDPISEHNRLYWYRQTLGQGPEFLTYFQNEAQLEKSRLLSDRFSAERPKGSFSTLEIQRTEQGDSAMYLCASSPTDRAYGYTFGSGTRLTVV.

This clone was recorded once. V is TRBV7-3 and J is TRBJ2-1; D might be TRBD1 (6 bases). V dropped 0 bases and J dropped 12 bases, with 9 bases sitting between them. Germline lookup yields CDR1 SGHTA and CDR2 FQGTGA. This CDR3 spans 12 amino acids. CDR3 region: CASSLTIRGQFF. The DNA for the CDR3 is TGTGCCAGCAGCTTAACGATCAGGGGGCAGTTCTTC.

This sequence joins TRBV19 and TRBJ1-2; D is ambiguous. The germline V and J ends were trimmed by 0 bases and 5 bases, with 10 bases remaining between them. Germline V gene lookup returns CDR1 LNHDA and CDR2 SQIVND (reference sequence). The CDR3 length is 14 residues. CDR3 sequence reads: CASSIDSGVYGYTF. The CDR3 nucleotides are TGTGCCAGTAGTATAGATAGCGGGGTGTATGGCTACACCTTC.

The gene calls are TRBV7-2 and TRBJ2-3; 9 bases match TRBD2. This CDR3 spans 15 amino acids. Losses at the gene ends were 4 bases for V and 6 bases for J; bases not matched to a gene: 8. Germline assignment: CDR1 SGHTA and CDR2 FQGNSA. The CDR3 spells CASSSGTSIADTQYF. For the CDR3, the DNA is TGTGCCAGCAGCTCTGGGACTAGCATAGCTGATACGCAGTATTTT.

The J gene is TRBJ1-4, the V gene TRBV5-1; 10 bases fit TRBD1. This CDR3 contains 17 residues. Germline V gene data show CDR1 as SGHRS and CDR2 as YFSETQ. J was trimmed by 0 bases and V by 4 bases; bases with no gene match: 6. The CDR3 is CASSQRQGASTNEKLFF. Written as DNA, the CDR3 is TGCGCCAGCAGCCAGAGACAGGGGGCATCAACTAATGAAAAACTGTTTTTT.

The CDR3 sequence: CASSRFGGRSTDTQYF. CDR3 bases: TGTGCCAGCAGCCGTTTTGGCGGGAGGAGCACAGATACGCAGTATTTT. This chain uses TRBV3-1 (or the pseudogene TRBV3-2) with TRBJ2-3, with 8 bases that match TRBD2. This CDR3 is built from 16 residues. V gave up 4 bases and J gave up 0 bases; unmatched junction bases: 6. CDR1 is LGHDT, CDR2 YNNKEL, per germline (reference sequence).

This clone was counted a few times. The rearrangement joins TRBV30 to TRBJ1-1; D remains ambiguous. The germline CDR1 and CDR2 sequences are GTSNPN and SVGIG (reference sequence). V dropped 6 bases and J dropped 1 base, with 9 bases sitting between them. CDR3 length equals 12 residues. CDR3 in amino acids: CACGGANTEAFF. The CDR3 DNA sequence: TGTGCCTGTGGAGGAGCGAACACTGAAGCTTTCTTT.

The chain links TRBV5-4 to TRBJ1-1, with D possibly matching TRBD1 (5 bases). This CDR3 region has 15 residues. CDR1 is SGHNT, CDR2 YYREEE, per germline (reference sequence). Deletions cut 6 bases from V and 1 base from J, with 16 bases between. DNA of the CDR3: TGTGCCAGCAACTTAAATCCGACAGAGAACACTGAAGCTTTCTTT. Its translation is CASNLNPTENTEAFF.

The chain links TRBV4-2 to TRBJ2-7, with TRBD1 matching over 8 bases. CDR1 is LGHNA, CDR2 YNFKEQ, per germline. CDR3 length equals 17 residues. J was trimmed by 3 bases and V by 0 bases; bases with no gene match: 10. The chain's CDR3 is CASSQDQGSRGLYEQYF. CDR3 DNA sequence: TGTGCCAGCAGCCAAGATCAGGGCAGCAGGGGGCTCTACGAGCAGTACTTC.

This chain joins TRBV9 and TRBJ1-3; D gene unclear. Germline V gives CDR1 SGDLS, CDR2 YYNGEE. This CDR3 spans 16 amino acids. The V gene lost 0 bases and the J gene lost 0 bases, with 10 bases spanning the gap. The CDR3 region is CASSVAVDFSGNTIYF. For the CDR3, the DNA is TGTGCCAGCAGCGTAGCGGTTGATTTCTCTGGAAACACCATATATTTT.

The rearrangement links TRBV12-3 or TRBV12-4 to TRBJ2-1, with a possible D match to TRBD1 (5 bases). Trimming removed 6 bases at V and 15 bases at J, with 18 bases between. The CDR3 totals 12 residues. CDR3 coding DNA: TGTGCCAGCAGCCCTCAGGGCCCCACTTTGTTCTTC. Its translation is CASSPQGPTLFF.

The rearrangement links TRBV2 to TRBJ2-7; 8 bases are shared with TRBD2. V dropped 0 bases and J dropped 2; count of bases not matched to a gene: 6. The CDR3 is 16 residues long. Looked up from germline, CDR1 is SNHLY and CDR2 is FYNNEI. The CDR3 spells CASSEAWGSGTYEQYF. In DNA, the CDR3 is TGTGCCAGCAGTGAAGCTTGGGGTAGCGGGACCTACGAGCAGTACTTC.

The table lists this clone with a few counts. The chain links TRBV6-5 to TRBJ2-7, with D tentatively TRBD2 (6 bases). This CDR3 spans 14 amino acids. Trimming removed 7 bases at V and 0 bases at J, with 13 bases between. Germline V lookup: CDR1 MNHEY, CDR2 SVGAGI. The CDR3 bases are TGTGCCAGCAAAGGGGAGGACTTCTCCTACGAGCAGTACTTC. Amino acids: CASKGEDFSYEQYF.

The V call is TRBV5-1, the J call TRBJ1-1; 12 bases align to TRBD1. V trimming: 4 bases; J trimming: 0 bases; junction bases outside the gene matches: 4. The germline CDR1 and CDR2 sequences are SGHRS and YFSETQ. This CDR3 comprises 16 residues. The CDR3 loop is CASSLGTGGLNTEAFF. Here the CDR3 DNA reads TGCGCCAGCAGCCTAGGGACAGGGGGCCTGAACACTGAAGCTTTCTTT. Supplemented by reference TRBV5-1 and TRBJ1-1, the full variable domain reads KAGVTQTPRYLIKTRGQQVTLSCSPISGHRSVSWYQQTPGQGLQFLFEYFSETQRNKGNFPGRFSGRQFSNSRSEMNVSTLELGDSALYLCASSLGTGGLNTEAFFGQGTRLTVV.

The rearrangement joins TRBV4-2 to TRBJ2-2, with TRBD1 identical over 8 bases. Trimming took 3 bases from V and 6 from J; bases not matched to a gene: 3. Germline CDR1 reads LGHNA; CDR2 reads YNFKEQ. The CDR3 is made up of 14 amino acids. The CDR3 coding sequence is TGTGCCAGCAGCCACACGACAGGGGCCGGGGAGCTGTTTTTT. It is translated as CASSHTTGAGELFF.

This chain joins TRBV14 and TRBJ1-5, with D uncertain. This CDR3 comprises 14 residues. V was pared by 3 bases and J by 0 bases, with 6 bases between. Germline V gene lookup returns CDR1 SGHDN and CDR2 FVKESK. This CDR3 reads CASSQGDSNQPQHF. In nucleotides, the CDR3 is TGTGCCAGCAGCCAGGGAGATAGCAATCAGCCCCAGCATTTT.